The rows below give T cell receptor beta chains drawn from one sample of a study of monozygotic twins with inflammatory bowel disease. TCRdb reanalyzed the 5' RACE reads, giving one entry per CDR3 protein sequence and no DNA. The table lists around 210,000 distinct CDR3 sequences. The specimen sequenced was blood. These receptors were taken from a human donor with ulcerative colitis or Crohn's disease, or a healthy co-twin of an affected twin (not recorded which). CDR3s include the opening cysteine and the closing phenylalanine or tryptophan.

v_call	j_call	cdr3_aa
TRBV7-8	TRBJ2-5	CASFSGLAGGRRETQYF
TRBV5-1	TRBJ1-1	CASSFTTNTEAFF
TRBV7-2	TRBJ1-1	CASSWSSGTANTEAFF
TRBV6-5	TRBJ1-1	CASSYSGEPEAFF
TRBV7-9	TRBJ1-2	CASSLETAGVYGYTF
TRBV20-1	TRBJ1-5	CSASVGQPQHF
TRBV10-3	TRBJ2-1	CATGGSGLSSYNEQFF
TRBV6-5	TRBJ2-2	CASSLGAVTGELFF
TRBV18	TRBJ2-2	CASSSQPSNTGELFF
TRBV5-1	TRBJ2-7	CASSWDRETYEQYF
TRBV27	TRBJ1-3	CASRLSSGNTIYF
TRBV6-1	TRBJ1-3	CASSTKGFGGNTIYF
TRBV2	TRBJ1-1	CASSGDWGELTEAFF
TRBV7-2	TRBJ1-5	CASSLSGGEPQHF
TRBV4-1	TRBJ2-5	CASSQPVTSRGGTQYF
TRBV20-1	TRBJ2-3	CSASGATSTDTQYF
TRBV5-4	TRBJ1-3	CASSLAGGSGNTIYF
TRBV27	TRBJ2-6	CAAKRAGPSGANVLTF
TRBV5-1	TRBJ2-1	CASSLPSGQGIDEQFF
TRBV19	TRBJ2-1	CASSPSDRGFQNEQFF
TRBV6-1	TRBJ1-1	CASSEPIRGLTEAFF
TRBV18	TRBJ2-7	CASSGQGIYEQYF
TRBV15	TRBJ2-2	CATSSSETGELFF
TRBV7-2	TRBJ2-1	CASSFGQASYNEQFF
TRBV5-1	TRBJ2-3	CASSLPPSGTSTDTQYF
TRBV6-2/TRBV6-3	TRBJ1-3	CACVGSDTSGNTIYF
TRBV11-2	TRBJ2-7	CASTAIKSNYEQYF
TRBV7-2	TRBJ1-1	CASSPLGGASTEAFF
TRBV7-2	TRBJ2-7	CASSLGSSVSYEQYF
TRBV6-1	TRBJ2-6	CASNLGVSGANVLTF
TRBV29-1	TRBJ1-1	CSVGAGRYNTEAFF
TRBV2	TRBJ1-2	CASSEDARGSTF
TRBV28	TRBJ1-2	CASHEGSLGYTF
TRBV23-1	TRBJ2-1	CASSQRRSPYNEQFF
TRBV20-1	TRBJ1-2	CSARGVPGGYTF
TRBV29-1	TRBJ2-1	CSVLRNNEQFF
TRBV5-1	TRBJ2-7	CASSLSAGGFYEQYF
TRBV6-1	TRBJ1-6	CASSLGQENNSPLHF
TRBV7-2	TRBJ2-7	CASSHGTGLYEQYF
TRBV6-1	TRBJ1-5	CATQDRYNQPQHF
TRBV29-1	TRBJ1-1	CSVDDRDNTEAFF
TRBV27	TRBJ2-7	CASSHSGTFYEQYF
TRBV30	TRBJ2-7	CAWSPLTSGRSSYEQYF
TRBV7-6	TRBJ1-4	CASSSIGTDEKLFF
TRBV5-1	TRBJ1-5	CASSLDGGRDQPQHF
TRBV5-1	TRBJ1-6	CASKTGGNSPLHF
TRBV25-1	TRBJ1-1	CASSEPGGRPAYLF
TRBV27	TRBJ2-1	CASSFSLGVSYNEQFF
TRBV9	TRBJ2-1	CASSVGQGVGNEQFF
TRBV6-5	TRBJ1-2	CASSYSGGGYGYTF
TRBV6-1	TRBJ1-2	CASSELISGVEGYTF
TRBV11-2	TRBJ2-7	CASIGGETYEQYF
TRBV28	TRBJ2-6	CASTSAGTYAGANVLTF
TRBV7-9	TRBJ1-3	CASSPGPYIYF
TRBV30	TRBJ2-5	CAWSTQESTQYF
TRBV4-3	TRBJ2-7	CASSQETGGTFEQYF
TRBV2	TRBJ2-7	CASSKFLGAASSYEQYF